The 25 T cell receptor beta chains presented below share a single source sample, sequenced in a study of OX40 agonist ivuxolimab in advanced cancers. TCRdb's table, derived via immunoSEQ multiplex PCR, lists solely in-frame clones and lacks some. The repertoire holds about 91,000 clones, with 80% to 90% as singletons. The sample was CD4+ or CD8+ T cells sorted from blood, taken in a trial of the OX40 agonist ivuxolimab. These receptors were taken from an adult with an advanced solid tumor such as melanoma, head and neck, liver or kidney cancer.

The rearrangement uses TRBV6-6 and TRBJ2-2; D unclear. CDR1 and CDR2 from the germline V gene are MNHNY and SVGAGI (reference sequence). V lost 7 bases to trimming and J lost 4 bases, with 10 bases between them. The CDR3 has 13 residues. CDR3 nucleotide sequence: TGTGCCAGCAACGGCCGGCGCACCGGGGAGCTGTTTTTT. Encoded protein: CASNGRRTGELFF.

The chain has TRBV5-1 and TRBJ2-3; the match to TRBD2 covers 9 bases. Germline CDR1 is SGHRS and CDR2 is YFSETQ. V gave up 0 bases and J gave up 0 bases; unmatched junction bases: 11. The CDR3 is 19 amino acids. CDR3 region: CASSLAVTSGYSSTDTQYF. The CDR3 DNA follows: TGCGCCAGCAGCTTGGCCGTAACTAGCGGGTACTCTAGCACAGATACGCAGTATTTT.

As DNA, the CDR3 is TGTGCCAGCAGTTTTTTACAGGGGACCCCACAAGAGACCCAGTACTTC. Protein: CASSFLQGTPQETQYF. This chain uses TRBV28 with TRBJ2-5; 7 bases fit TRBD1. This CDR3 contains 16 residues. V shed 3 bases, J shed 2 bases, and the junction held 9 bases outside the gene matches. Germline values: CDR1 MDHEN, CDR2 SYDVKM.

J is TRBJ2-2 and V is TRBV19, with 8 bases fitting TRBD2. Germline lookup yields CDR1 LNHDA and CDR2 SQIVND (reference sequence). This CDR3 spans 14 amino acids. V gave up 6 bases and J gave up 8 bases; unmatched junction bases: 8. In DNA, the CDR3 is TGTGCCAGTAGACGGGAGGGTAGTTCGGGGGAGCTGTTTTTT. This gives the protein CASRREGSSGELFF.

This clone was detected only once. The CDR3 loop is CASSQSTGDTGELFF. The DNA of the CDR3 is TGCGCCAGCAGCCAATCGACAGGGGACACCGGGGAGCTGTTTTTT. The V gene is TRBV5-1, the J gene TRBJ2-2, with 8 bases identical to TRBD1. The CDR3 length is 15 residues. The V gene's germline CDR1 is SGHRS and CDR2 YFSETQ. V was clipped by 4 bases and J by 3 bases; unmatched bases: 5. The variable domain in full, with the rest retrieved from reference TRBV5-1 and TRBJ2-2, is KAGVTQTPRYLIKTRGQQVTLSCSPISGHRSVSWYQQTPGQGLQFLFEYFSETQRNKGNFPGRFSGRQFSNSRSEMNVSTLELGDSALYLCASSQSTGDTGELFFGEGSRLTVL.

Comments on this clone: One junction end does not reproduce the germline sequence, and a read error may be involved. V is TRBV11-2 and J is TRBJ2-1, with TRBD1 matching over 8 bases. The germline gives CDR1 SGHAT, CDR2 FQNNGV. CDR3 size: 13 residues. The DNA for the CDR3 is TGTGCCAGCAGCCTAGACAGGGGTAATGAGCAGTTCTTC. Translation gives CASSLDRGNEQFF.

The V and J genes are TRBV28 and TRBJ1-4; 10 bases agree with TRBD1. Germline CDR1 MDHEN, CDR2 SYDVKM. The ends lost 5 bases at V and 7 bases at J; junction bases unmatched: 10. This CDR3 has 16 residues. For the CDR3, the DNA is TGTGCCAGCAGTGGCAGACAGGGGGCGCTGGGTGAAAAACTGTTTTTT. This encodes CASSGRQGALGEKLFF.

This sequence joins TRBV6-5 and TRBJ2-7; 7 bases fit TRBD1. With 6 bases clipped from V and 0 bases from J, the junction kept 2 bases outside the gene matches. The length of the CDR3 is 13 residues. Germline V gene lookup returns CDR1 MNHEY and CDR2 SVGAGI. The CDR3 spells CASRNRGSYEQYF. The CDR3 nucleotides read TGTGCCAGCAGGAACAGGGGCTCCTACGAGCAGTACTTC.

The V call is TRBV28, the J call TRBJ2-1; TRBD1 or TRBD2 may be the D gene (6 bases each). Looked up from germline, CDR1 is MDHEN and CDR2 is SYDVKM. The CDR3 covers 11 residues. V gave up 11 bases and J gave up 8 bases, with 13 bases separating them. The CDR3, as DNA: TGTGCCGGTTCGAGGGGGGATGAGCAGTTCTTC. Its protein is CAGSRGDEQFF.

The V gene is TRBV28, the J gene TRBJ2-3, with TRBD2 matching over 11 bases. Germline V gene lookup returns CDR1 MDHEN and CDR2 SYDVKM. With V trimmed by 7 bases and J by 2 bases, 8 bases remained unmatched. The CDR3 consists of 16 residues. This CDR3 reads CASTTTGLAVTDTQYF. The CDR3 DNA reads as TGTGCCAGCACCACAACGGGACTAGCGGTCACAGATACGCAGTATTTT.

This clone is classed as medium-sized (0.01 to 0.1%). The gene calls are TRBV5-8 and TRBJ1-2; D unresolved. Per germline, CDR1 SGHTS and CDR2 YDEGEE. This CDR3 is built from 10 residues. V was pared by 1 base and J by 14 bases, with 9 bases between. For the CDR3, the DNA is TGTGCCAGCAGCTTGTACGGGCAAACCTTC. It encodes CASSLYGQTF.

The CDR3 DNA follows: TGTGCCAGCGCTCCAGGGACTAGCGGGAGAAGTGGTACCGGGGAGCTGTTTTTT. Its protein is CASAPGTSGRSGTGELFF. This chain joins TRBV5-4 and TRBJ2-2; 14 bases match TRBD2. Germline CDR1 reads SGHNT; CDR2 reads YYREEE (reference sequence). The J segment lost 5 bases and the V segment lost 7 bases, leaving 13 bases of the junction unmatched. CDR3 length: 18 residues.

J is TRBJ2-3 and V is TRBV7-2; tentative D call: TRBD1 (5 bases). Germline lookup yields CDR1 SGHTA and CDR2 FQGNSA. The CDR3 runs to 13 residues. Trimming removed 0 bases at V and 11 bases at J, with 12 bases between. CDR3 bases: TGTGCCAGCAGCTTAGCGATCGACAGAAAGCAGTATTTT. Translating gives CASSLAIDRKQYF.

The V and J genes are TRBV30 and TRBJ1-1; D remains unclear. CDR1 and CDR2 from the germline V gene are GTSNPN and SVGIG (reference sequence). V was trimmed by 1 base and J by 1 base, leaving 16 bases between them. The CDR3 runs 16 residues. In nucleotides, the CDR3 is TGTGCCTGGAGTGGTCCCACCAGCCGACGGAACACTGAAGCTTTCTTT. This encodes CAWSGPTSRRNTEAFF.

The rearrangement joins TRBV28 to TRBJ2-7; 10 bases match TRBD2. V lost 4 bases and J lost 4; bases outside the gene matches: 10. Per germline, CDR1 MDHEN and CDR2 SYDVKM. The length of the CDR3 is 16 residues. CDR3 in amino acids: CASSSGGLAGEYEQYF. The CDR3 nucleotides are TGTGCCAGCAGTTCCGGTGGGCTAGCGGGAGAGTACGAGCAGTACTTC.

This chain links TRBV5-5 with TRBJ2-7; tentatively, D is TRBD2 (6 bases). Trimming left V 1 base short and J 2 bases short, with 13 bases between. The CDR3 extends over 15 amino acids. CDR1 SGHKS and CDR2 YYEKEE come from the germline V gene (reference sequence). CDR3 in DNA: TGTGCCAGCAGCTTGTTCGGGGGTTCTGCCTACGAGCAGTACTTC. Its protein product is CASSLFGGSAYEQYF. The full variable domain, rest sourced from reference TRBV5-5 and TRBJ2-7, is DAGVTQSPTHLIKTRGQQVTLRCSPISGHKSVSWYQQVLGQGPQFIFQYYEKEERGRGNFPDRFSARQFPNYSSELNVNALLLGDSALYLCASSLFGGSAYEQYFGPGTRLTVT.

As concerns this clone: Additional DNA sequences in this sample encode the identical CDR3. The chain recombines TRBV7-3 with TRBJ2-3; 9 bases map to TRBD1. CDR3 length: 16 amino acids. The V gene end was trimmed by 5 bases and the J gene end by 0 bases; junction bases not matched to a gene: 6. Germline V gene sequence: CDR1 SGHTA, CDR2 FQGTGA. The CDR3: CASSIQGAQSTDTQYF. CDR3 DNA sequence: TGTGCCAGCAGCATACAGGGGGCCCAGAGCACAGATACGCAGTATTTT.

The chain employs TRBV5-1 and TRBJ1-1, with D uncertain. CDR1 is SGHRS and CDR2 is YFSETQ in the germline V gene. This CDR3 is built from 14 residues. Deletions cut 2 bases from V and 2 bases from J, with 10 bases between. The DNA of the CDR3 is TGCGCCAGCAGCTTTCTAAATCTCAACACTGAAGCTTTCTTT. Translated, it gives CASSFLNLNTEAFF.

This chain uses TRBV5-1 with TRBJ2-7, with TRBD2 matching over 9 bases. The J segment lost 5 bases and the V segment lost 0 bases, leaving 6 bases of the junction unmatched. CDR1 and CDR2 (germline): SGHRS, YFSETQ. This CDR3 has 15 residues. The CDR3 DNA reads TGCGCCAGCAGCTTGGGGGCGGGAGGGCCGGACGAGCAGTACTTC. Translation: CASSLGAGGPDEQYF.

The rearrangement joins TRBV30 to TRBJ1-5, with 7 bases identical to TRBD1. The CDR3 contains 13 residues. After removal of 1 base from V and 9 bases from J, the junction contained 6 bases not matched to a gene. Germline CDR1 and CDR2: GTSNPN and SVGIG (reference sequence). This chain's CDR3 is CAWSGAGGLPQHF. The CDR3 DNA reads as TGTGCCTGGAGTGGAGCAGGGGGATTGCCCCAGCATTTT.

The chain has TRBV30 and TRBJ2-7; 8 bases are shared with TRBD1. Trimming removed 4 bases from V and 1 base from J; junction bases left unmatched: 6. Germline values: CDR1 GTSNPN, CDR2 SVGIG (reference sequence). The CDR3 extends over 14 amino acids. The CDR3 DNA reads as TGTGCCTGGACACGACAGGGGCTGTCCTACGAGCAGTACTTC. It translates to CAWTRQGLSYEQYF.

This chain joins TRBV2 and TRBJ2-2, with TRBD2 matching over 8 bases. The germline V gene has CDR1 SNHLY and CDR2 FYNNEI. This CDR3 is built from 15 residues. The V gene end was trimmed by 6 bases and the J gene end by 2 bases; junction bases not matched to a gene: 5. CDR3 residues: CASSASGRNTGELFF. The CDR3 DNA follows: TGTGCCAGCAGCGCAAGCGGGAGAAACACCGGGGAGCTGTTTTTT.

This chain's CDR3 is CASSKGRAEAFF. CDR3 sequence (DNA): TGTGCCAGTAGTAAAGGTCGGGCTGAAGCTTTCTTT. The V gene is TRBV19, the J gene TRBJ1-1, with D hard to call. CDR1 is LNHDA and CDR2 is SQIVND in the germline V gene (reference sequence). V shed 4 bases and J shed 6 bases, with 9 bases lying between them. This CDR3 region has 12 residues.

This chain joins TRBV5-1 and TRBJ2-3; 16 bases agree with TRBD2. Germline V CDR1 and CDR2: SGHRS, YFSETQ. The CDR3 sequence is 18 residues long. V was pared by 3 bases and J by 5 bases, with 9 bases of the junction left unmatched. CDR3 in DNA: TGCGCCAGCAGCTCCCCGGGACTAGCGGGAGGGTCGGGAGATACGCAGTATTTT. Its protein product is CASSSPGLAGGSGDTQYF.

V and J are TRBV27 and TRBJ1-4; D is possibly TRBD1 (6 bases). Trimming cost V 8 bases and J 10 bases, with 20 bases left between them. Looked up from germline, CDR1 is MNHEY and CDR2 is SMNVEV (reference sequence). The CDR3 has 14 amino acids. The CDR3 loop reads CASWRGRVFGKLFF. DNA for the CDR3: TGTGCCAGCTGGAGGGGGAGGGTCTTTGGAAAACTGTTTTTT.